Listed below are T cell receptor beta chains from one sample, sequenced in a study of cytomegalovirus exposure and HLA in healthy donors. This table comes from immunoSEQ multiplex PCR, and its TCRdb copy is limited to in-frame clones, with some not included. The repertoire holds 150,000 to 200,000 clones, with 75% as singletons. The sequenced material came from PBMCs. The receptors stem from a woman aged 40 to 55 in good health and CMV-seropositive. The CDR3 runs from the conserved cysteine through the conserved F or W. Each record gives: clone size, V gene, J gene, D gene, CDR3 DNA, CDR3 protein. A D gene is named only where the DNA matches it firmly. Clone sizes are given selectively: once, few, many, or a class where the clone is expanded.

>NA|TRBV4-1|TRBJ2-5|TRBD2
TGCGCCAGCAGCCCCAGCCTAGCGGTCCCGGAGACCCAGTACTTC
CASSPSLAVPETQYF
>few|TRBV28|TRBJ1-2|NA
TGTGCCAGCAGCCCCGGGCTCGGCAGGGGCGATAACTATGGCTACACCTTC
CASSPGLGRGDNYGYTF
>NA|TRBV14|TRBJ2-1|TRBD2
TGTGCCAGCAGCCCTATTAGCGGGAGGGCCACGAATGAGCAGTTCTTC
CASSPISGRATNEQFF
>NA|TRBV18|TRBJ1-1|TRBD1
TGTGCCAGCTCACCTGGACAGGTGACTGAAGCTTTCTTT
CASSPGQVTEAFF
>NA|TRBV6-1|TRBJ2-7|TRBD2
TGTGCCAGCAGTGTTTCGCCCCTAGCGGACTACGAGCAGTACTTC
CASSVSPLADYEQYF
>NA|TRBV30|TRBJ2-1|TRBD2
TGTGCCTGGAGCGCGGGACTATCCCCCAATGAGCAGTTCTTC
CAWSAGLSPNEQFF
>NA|TRBV19|TRBJ1-5|NA
TGTGCCAGTAGCCTGGCGGTTGGGCAGCCCCAGCATTTT
CASSLAVGQPQHF
>NA|TRBV28|TRBJ2-7|TRBD2
TGTGCCAGCGGGGAGGGAGCAACCTACGAGCAGTACTTC
CASGEGATYEQYF
>NA|TRBV2|TRBJ2-7|NA
TGTGCCAGCAGTGAATGGGGCAGAACCAACGAGCAGTACTTC
CASSEWGRTNEQYF
>NA|TRBV18|TRBJ2-2|NA
TGTGCCAGCTCCTTCCCGAACACCGGGGAGCTGTTTTTT
CASSFPNTGELFF
>once|TRBV6-5|TRBJ2-7|NA
TGTGCCAGCAGGCCAGGACACGGGTCCTACGAGCAGTACTTC
CASRPGHGSYEQYF
>NA|TRBV27|TRBJ1-2|NA
TGTGCCAGCAGTTACGGGGGGGGCTATGGCTACACCTTC
CASSYGGGYGYTF
>NA|TRBV5-1|TRBJ2-5|NA
TGCGCCAGCAGCTTGGGGCTTACCCAAGAGACCCAGTACTTC
CASSLGLTQETQYF
>NA|TRBV18|TRBJ2-7|TRBD1
TGTGCCAGCTCACAGGACAGGGTTTCATCATACGAGCAGTACTTC
CASSQDRVSSYEQYF
>NA|TRBV6-1|TRBJ1-5|NA
TGTGCCAGCAGTGTTGTTGTTCCTATAGGCAATCAGCCCCAGCATTTT
CASSVVVPIGNQPQHF
>NA|TRBV6-6|TRBJ2-3|TRBD1
TGTGCCAGCAGTTACTCGGGACAGGGTGACCCAGATACGCAGTATTTT
CASSYSGQGDPDTQYF
>NA|TRBV19|TRBJ2-5|TRBD2
TGTGCCAGTTCCCCCATTTTCGCTCGACTAGCGGGAGAGACCCAGTACTTC
CASSPIFARLAGETQYF
>NA|TRBV7-6|TRBJ2-1|NA
TGTGCCAGCAGTTTAAATGGCGGAGTATACAATGAGCAGTTCTTC
CASSLNGGVYNEQFF
>NA|TRBV28|TRBJ2-3|TRBD1
TGTGCCAGCAGTCCGTCAGGGGGCCCTACGCAGTATTTT
CASSPSGGPTQYF
>NA|TRBV27|TRBJ2-1|NA
TGTGCCAGCAGTTCCTTTGGGGGCTCTGAGCAGTTCTTC
CASSSFGGSEQFF
>NA|TRBV7-3|TRBJ2-3|NA
TGTGCCAGCAGCTTAGTGGCCAGGAGGGTAGATACGCAGTATTTT
CASSLVARRVDTQYF
>NA|TRBV6-6|TRBJ1-5|NA
TGTGCCAGCACCTTCCGGGACTCTTATAGCAATCAGCCCCAGCATTTT
CASTFRDSYSNQPQHF
>NA|TRBV28|TRBJ1-2|NA
TGTGCCAGCAGTGAGGGCCGCAACTATGGCTACACCTTC
CASSEGRNYGYTF
>NA|TRBV2|TRBJ1-1|NA
TGTGCCAGTCGGCCAGGGCGTGCCACCTGTGAAGCTTTCTTT
CASRPGRATCEAFF
>NA|TRBV19|TRBJ1-1|TRBD1
TGTGCCAGTAGCTCCAGGGGGCTAAGAGCTTTCTTT
CASSSRGLRAFF
>NA|TRBV7-2|TRBJ2-2|TRBD1
TGTGCCAGCAGCCTTAGACAGGGGAGAAACACCGGGGAGCTGTTTTTT
CASSLRQGRNTGELFF
>NA|TRBV7-9|TRBJ2-5|TRBD1
TGTGCCAGCAGCTTGGGGACAGGGAGGACGGAGACCCAGTACTTC
CASSLGTGRTETQYF
>NA|TRBV5-4|TRBJ2-7|TRBD2
TGTGCCAGCAGCTTTCCCACTAGCGGGAGCTACGAGCAGTACTTC
CASSFPTSGSYEQYF
>NA|TRBV28|TRBJ2-2|TRBD2
TGTGCCAGCAGTACACCACAAAGCGGGGCAAACACCGGGGAGCTGTTTTTT
CASSTPQSGANTGELFF
>NA|TRBV10-2|TRBJ2-3|TRBD2
TGCGCCAGCAGTGATCTAGCGGGATTCACAGATACGCAGTATTTT
CASSDLAGFTDTQYF
>medium-sized|TRBV10-3|TRBJ1-1|NA
TGTGCCATCAGTGAGGAAACACCGAACACTGAAGCTTTCTTT
CAISEETPNTEAFF
>few|TRBV6-6|TRBJ2-2|TRBD2
TGTGCCAGCAGGCGGACTAGCGGGATGATCTCCGGGGAGCTGTTTTTT
CASRRTSGMISGELFF
>NA|TRBV11-2|TRBJ2-7|TRBD2
TGTGCCAGCAGCTTCACAACCGGGACTAGCGGGAGGAACGAGCAGTACTTC
CASSFTTGTSGRNEQYF
>NA|TRBV7-6|TRBJ2-7|NA
TGTGCCAGCAGCACCGACAGGAGCTCCTACGAGCAGTACTTC
CASSTDRSSYEQYF
>NA|TRBV4-1|TRBJ1-2|TRBD1
TGCGCCAGCAGCCAAGCCCGTTCACGCAGGGGGTTTGGTGGCTACACCTTC
CASSQARSRRGFGGYTF
>NA|TRBV6-4|TRBJ1-1|NA
TGTGCCAGCAGTCCGGGATCCCAGCCAACTGAAGCTTTCTTT
CASSPGSQPTEAFF
>NA|TRBV5-1|TRBJ2-1|TRBD1
TGCGCCAGCAGCCAGGACAGGGGGGGATACAATGAGCAGTTCTTC
CASSQDRGGYNEQFF
>NA|TRBV4-1|TRBJ2-2|NA
TGCGCCAGCAGCCAAGATTGGAGAGGGAACACCGGGGAGCTGTTTTTT
CASSQDWRGNTGELFF
>NA|TRBV7-9|TRBJ2-3|NA
TGTTCCAGCAGCTTCGGCACAGATACGCAGTATTTT
CSSSFGTDTQYF
>NA|TRBV11-3|TRBJ2-1|NA
TGTGCCAGCAGCTTAGATAATGTGGGGGGGCTCGGTGAGCAGTTCTTC
CASSLDNVGGLGEQFF
>NA|TRBV7-6|TRBJ1-1|TRBD1
TGTGCCAGCAGCCAAAGACAGGGGTTCGCTGAAGCTTTCTTT
CASSQRQGFAEAFF
>NA|TRBV11-2|TRBJ1-1|NA
TGTGCCAGCAGCTTAGGAGGGCGGACTGAAGCTTTCTTT
CASSLGGRTEAFF
>once|TRBV7-2|TRBJ2-1|TRBD1
TGTGCCAGCAGCTTAAATATGCCGGGACAGGGAATTCATGAGCAGTTCTTC
CASSLNMPGQGIHEQFF
>NA|TRBV6-1|TRBJ2-1|TRBD2
TGTGCCAGCAGTGCCCTAGCGGGAGTATCTGGTGAGCAGTTCTTC
CASSALAGVSGEQFF
>NA|TRBV5-1|TRBJ2-2|NA
TGCGCCAGCAGCTTGGTCTCCAGCGACACCGGGGAGCTGTTTTTT
CASSLVSSDTGELFF
>NA|TRBV27|TRBJ2-3|TRBD1
TGTGCCCGCCACAGGGGCCCTCCCTACACAGATACGCAGTATTTT
CARHRGPPYTDTQYF
>NA|TRBV9|TRBJ2-7|TRBD2
TGTGCCAGCAGCGTAGGGCCTAGCGGTACCTACGAGCAGTACTTC
CASSVGPSGTYEQYF
>NA|TRBV27|TRBJ2-7|TRBD2
TGTGCCAGCCACCCCCGGGAGGCTTCCTACGAGCAGTACTTC
CASHPREASYEQYF